The clone carrying this T cell receptor (beta chain) was detected ten times or more. Its antigen remains unknown. It was RNA transcripts that yielded the amplified TCR beta CDR3 regions. The primer set for the first-round RT-PCR of the TCR CDR3 was HTBI. One entry per CDR3 protein, called by TCRdb with MiXCR from the multiplex PCR reads. Of approximately 530,000 distinct CDR3 sequences detected, 20% appear once; the ten largest clones hold roughly 47%. The data stem from a study of T cells in Graves' hyperthyroidism and ophthalmopathy. Study results and limitations: Ophthalmopathy was distinguished from stable hyperthyroidism by 13 V-J signatures.

Subjects with ophthalmopathy showed a Clinical Activity Score no lower than 3, a NOSPECS grade no lower than 4, and a duration shorter than 3 months. For the diagnoses, clinical symptoms, serum thyroxine and TRAb, thyroid ultrasound and orbital computed tomography were used. There are 15 residues in the CDR3. Germline assignment: CDR1 MNHNS and CDR2 SASEGT. Trimming cost V 6 bases and J 4 bases, with 18 bases left between them. What was sequenced was blood. The chain has TRBV6-1 and TRBJ1-2; TRBD1 is a possible D gene (6 bases). The source of this sequence is a man aged 40-55 years with Graves' ophthalmopathy. CDR3 sequence: CASSTDQGIGYGYTF. Here the CDR3 DNA reads TGTGCCAGCAGCACGGACCAGGGGATCGGCTATGGCTACACCTTC.